This TCR beta chain stems from a study of T cell repertoires in cytomegalovirus infection. MiXCR, applied by TCRdb to the reads, yields one record per CDR3 protein. Found here are about 830,000 distinct CDR3 sequences, about 31% of them singletons; the top ten hold 9.5% to 15%. This CDR3 spans 17 amino acids. Trimming cost V 1 base and J 0 bases, with 14 bases left between them. Germline-derived CDR1 and CDR2 are PRHDT and FYEKMQ (reference sequence). With respect to this clonotype: Its antigen is still unknown.

V usage is TRBV13 and J usage is TRBJ2-3, with D tentatively TRBD1 (5 bases). The receptor comes from a human donor in good health (CMV status not recorded). Some clones in this sample may be carry-over from other donors' samples. The source was cultured CD8+ T cells from PBMCs, collected from culture after CMV antigen stimulation. The CDR3, as DNA: TGTGCCAGCAGCTTAGAGGGGTATATCCGAAGCACAGATACGCAGTATTTT. Translating gives CASSLEGYIRSTDTQYF.